These 7 T cell receptor beta chains were all obtained from the same sample, sequenced in a study of T cell repertoires in cytomegalovirus infection. TCRdb called the reads again in MiXCR, with one record for every CDR3 protein. The repertoire has about 120,000 distinct CDR3 sequences, more than 30% of them found once; the top ten carry around two fifths. Their target antigens are unknown. Source: CD8+ T cells from cultured PBMCs, taken from culture after CMV antigen stimulation. Source of these receptors: a human donor in good health (CMV status not recorded). Some clones in this sample may be carry-over from other donors' samples.

This clonotype was observed at least ten times. The genes are TRBV6-5 and TRBJ2-7; D is unresolved. Germline V gives CDR1 MNHEY, CDR2 SVGAGI. This CDR3 has 14 amino acids. Trimming removed 0 bases from V and 5 bases from J, with 11 bases in between. The CDR3 reads CASSYSRYGDEQYF. CDR3 coding DNA: TGTGCCAGCAGTTACTCGCGGTATGGCGACGAGCAGTACTTC.

This clonotype was observed a handful of times. The chain combines TRBV12-3 or TRBV12-4 with TRBJ1-6, with unresolved D. The CDR3 covers 15 residues. Trimming left V 3 bases short and J 4 bases short, with 10 bases between. The CDR3 region is CASSFAQPYNSPLHF. CDR3 DNA: TGTGCCAGCAGTTTTGCCCAGCCTTATAATTCACCCCTCCACTTT.

This clonotype came up a few times. The rearrangement uses TRBV6-5 and TRBJ2-6; a weak D match, TRBD1 (6 bases). The CDR3 is made up of 16 amino acids. The germline V gene has CDR1 MNHEY and CDR2 SVGAGI. V shed 5 bases and J shed 0 bases, with 11 bases lying between them. CDR3 nucleotides: TGTGCCAGCAGTACCCGAGGGGGCTCTGGGGCCAACGTCCTGACTTTC. It specifies CASSTRGGSGANVLTF.

At least ten counts were recorded for this clonotype. J is TRBJ2-7 and V is TRBV20-1; 8 bases line up with TRBD1. The germline V gene encodes CDR1 DFQATT and CDR2 SNEGSKA (reference sequence). This CDR3 region has 13 residues. The trim removed 1 base at V and 3 bases at J, leaving 2 bases unmatched. CDR3 sequence (DNA): TGCAGTGCTAGAGGGGGACAGGACTACGAGCAGTACTTC. It specifies CSARGGQDYEQYF.

The chain links TRBV7-6 to TRBJ1-3; D is perhaps TRBD1 (6 bases). This CDR3 comprises 15 residues. The V and J ends lost 2 bases and 0 bases respectively, with 8 bases between them. The germline CDR1 and CDR2 sequences are SGHVS and FNYEAQ. The CDR3 region is CASSLQTGSGNTIYF. In nucleotides, the CDR3 is TGTGCCAGCAGCTTACAGACAGGCTCTGGAAACACCATATATTTT. Looking up the rest from reference TRBV7-6 and TRBJ1-3 gives the full variable domain: GAGVSQSPRYKVTKRGQDVALRCDPISGHVSLYWYRQALGQGPEFLTYFNYEAQQDKSGLPNDRFSAERPEGSISTLTIQRTEQRDSAMYRCASSLQTGSGNTIYFGEGSWLTVV.

This clonotype was counted a few times. The chain has TRBV5-1 and TRBJ2-5, with a tentative D call TRBD2 (5 bases). Germline loops: CDR1 SGHRS, CDR2 YFSETQ. The CDR3 sequence is 15 residues long. Trimming left V 0 bases short and J 2 bases short, with 11 bases between. CDR3 in DNA: TGCGCCAGCAGCTTGGCGGTGGGCGGGCAAGAGACCCAGTACTTC. Its protein is CASSLAVGGQETQYF.

Comments on this clonotype: This could be a read error, since a much larger clone is one nucleotide away. The chain links TRBV7-6 to TRBJ2-5; D is ambiguous. V was pared by 5 bases and J by 2 bases, with 15 bases between. The length of the CDR3 is 15 residues. CDR1 is SGHVS and CDR2 is FNYEAQ in the germline V gene. CDR3 in DNA: TGTGCCAGCAGCGTAGTGTCAGAGGCTCAAGAGACCCAGTACTTC. It yields the protein CASSVVSEAQETQYF.